This entry lists 15 T cell receptor beta chains sequenced from one sample in a study of siplizumab effects on memory and regulatory T cells (dated by TCRdb to between 2019 and 2020). The library was generated by the immunoSEQ multiplex PCR assay. TCRdb stores this immuneACCESS table with in-frame sequences only. Part of the clones is absent; in the studies checked, under half of the shortfall reflects unresolved V genes, and no reason is known for the rest. Within this sample are tens of thousands of clones, with approximately 79% of them counted one time only. The ten top clones hold less than 0.55% of the sample. Material: memory CD4+ T cells sorted from blood. The sample's cell subset or site label, in plain terms: unstimulated CD4+ memory T cells. The receptors here all came from a human donor in good health.

The chain combines TRBV28 with TRBJ1-1; the match to TRBD1 covers 7 bases. The CDR3 length is 13 residues. The V segment lost 7 bases and the J segment 3 bases; nucleotides outside the gene matches: 5. The germline V gene has CDR1 MDHEN and CDR2 SYDVKM. The CDR3 loop is CASISGGHTEAFF. The CDR3 DNA follows: TGTGCCAGCATCTCAGGGGGGCACACTGAAGCTTTCTTT.

This chain links TRBV28 with TRBJ1-2; D is possibly TRBD1 (6 bases). The CDR3 consists of 14 residues. CDR1 MDHEN and CDR2 SYDVKM come from the germline V gene. The V end lost 8 bases, the J end lost 4 bases, and 17 bases lay between the germline ends. The CDR3 spells CASGSARGVYGYTF. The CDR3 DNA follows: TGTGCCAGCGGCTCGGCGAGGGGGGTCTATGGCTACACCTTC.

The chain combines TRBV9 with TRBJ2-7; 11 positions agree with TRBD2. Germline CDR1 is SGDLS and CDR2 is YYNGEE. The CDR3 is 17 amino acids. Germline trimming cut 0 bases from V and 0 bases from J; bases unmatched to any gene: 5. CDR3 nucleotide sequence: TGTGCCAGCAGCGTAGGCCCTAGCGGGGGGTACTCCTACGAGCAGTACTTC. This gives the protein CASSVGPSGGYSYEQYF.

Only a few counts were recorded for this clone. The V and J genes are TRBV10-1 and TRBJ1-1, with D possibly matching TRBD1 (5 bases). Trimming stripped 2 bases from V and 4 bases from J, with 11 bases between. Looked up from germline, CDR1 is WNHNN and CDR2 is SYGVQD (reference sequence). This CDR3 comprises 14 residues. CDR3 residues: CASSEGGGRTEAFF. The CDR3 DNA follows: TGCGCCAGCAGTGAGGGCGGGGGACGCACTGAAGCTTTCTTT.

The V call is TRBV9, the J call TRBJ1-1; D ambiguous. V was cut by 0 bases and J by 1 base, with 7 bases left in between. The length of the CDR3 is 14 residues. CDR1 is SGDLS and CDR2 is YYNGEE in the germline V gene. In DNA form, the CDR3 reads TGTGCCAGCAGCGTAGCCCGGCAGAACACTGAAGCTTTCTTT. Translated: CASSVARQNTEAFF. Based on the CDR3 plus reference TRBV9 and TRBJ1-1, the full variable domain is DSGVTQTPKHLITATGQRVTLRCSPRSGDLSVYWYQQSLDQGLQFLIQYYNGEERAKGNILERFSAQQFPDLHSELNLSSLELGDSALYFCASSVARQNTEAFFGQGTRLTVV.

This clone was detected only a few times. This chain uses TRBV30 with TRBJ1-1; tentatively, D is TRBD1 (6 bases). The CDR3 loop spans 13 amino acids. Germline CDR1 reads GTSNPN; CDR2 reads SVGIG (reference sequence). Trimming shortened V by 0 bases and J by 5 bases, and 10 bases separated the two germline ends. The CDR3 region is CAWSVKGGTEAFF. The CDR3 coding sequence is TGTGCCTGGAGTGTGAAGGGGGGAACTGAAGCTTTCTTT. The variable domain in full, completed from reference TRBV30 and TRBJ1-1, reads SQTIHQWPATLVQPVGSPLSLECTVEGTSNPNLYWYRQAAGRGLQLLFYSVGIGQISSEVPQNLSASRPQDRQFILSSKKLLLSDSGFYLCAWSVKGGTEAFFGQGTRLTVV.

The chain couples TRBV28 to TRBJ2-7; D not certain. Trimming stripped 2 bases from V and 2 bases from J, with 7 bases between. This CDR3 has 13 residues. CDR1 and CDR2 (germline): MDHEN, SYDVKM. DNA of the CDR3: TGTGCCAGCAGTTTAAGACATACCTACGAGCAGTACTTC. It is translated as CASSLRHTYEQYF.

V gene TRBV6-5 combines with J gene TRBJ1-3; unclear D gene. CDR1 and CDR2 (germline): MNHEY, SVGAGI. There are 13 residues in the CDR3. Trimming shortened V by 6 bases and J by 1 base, and 7 bases separated the two germline ends. CDR3 region: CASRYKSGNTIYF. The CDR3 DNA is TGTGCCAGCAGGTACAAGTCTGGAAACACCATATATTTT.

The rearrangement links TRBV5-6 to TRBJ2-1, with 8 bases fitting TRBD2. The V gene end was trimmed by 1 base and the J gene end by 7 bases; junction bases not matched to a gene: 4. Germline V gives CDR1 SGHDT, CDR2 YYEEEE. CDR3 length equals 14 residues. CDR3 sequence reads: CASSLPGGSNEQFF. In DNA, the CDR3 is TGTGCCAGCAGCTTGCCGGGGGGGTCGAATGAGCAGTTCTTC.

This sequence joins TRBV7-6 and TRBJ1-4; no clear D gene. V was shortened by 4 bases and J by 5 bases, with 17 bases between the two germline ends. Germline values: CDR1 SGHVS, CDR2 FNYEAQ. The CDR3 loop spans 16 amino acids. CDR3 sequence: CASSSNPPGLNEKLFF. CDR3 coding DNA: TGTGCCAGCAGCTCGAACCCTCCCGGTTTGAATGAAAAACTGTTTTTT. Using reference TRBV7-6 and TRBJ1-4 for the parts outside the CDR3, the full variable domain is GAGVSQSPRYKVTKRGQDVALRCDPISGHVSLYWYRQALGQGPEFLTYFNYEAQQDKSGLPNDRFSAERPEGSISTLTIQRTEQRDSAMYRCASSSNPPGLNEKLFFGSGTQLSVL.

This clone was seen a few times. This chain links TRBV18 with TRBJ2-5; 9 nucleotides line up with TRBD2. The CDR3 spans 17 residues. Germline V lookup: CDR1 KGHSH, CDR2 LQKENI. Trimming at V came to 3 bases and at J to 2 bases, leaving 10 bases not matched to a gene. The CDR3 here is CASSPVAGGPPQETQYF. CDR3 nucleotides: TGTGCCAGCTCACCTGTCGCGGGGGGGCCCCCTCAAGAGACCCAGTACTTC.

The V gene is TRBV28, the J gene TRBJ2-3; unclear D gene. The germline gives CDR1 MDHEN, CDR2 SYDVKM. The CDR3 runs 15 residues. Trimming shortened V by 6 bases and J by 2 bases, and 15 bases separated the two germline ends. CDR3 amino acids: CASRSKKALTDTQYF. CDR3 DNA sequence: TGTGCCAGCAGGTCTAAGAAGGCCCTCACAGATACGCAGTATTTT.

This chain links TRBV18 with TRBJ1-2, with D uncertain. Trimming pared 2 bases from V and 7 bases from J, leaving 11 bases between. CDR1 and CDR2 from the germline V gene are KGHSH and LQKENI. The CDR3 totals 13 residues. This chain's CDR3 is CASSPARERGYTF. DNA of the CDR3: TGTGCCAGCTCACCAGCGCGGGAGCGTGGCTACACCTTC.

V is TRBV10-1 and J is TRBJ2-3; 8 positions agree with TRBD2. The CDR3 has 15 residues. V shed 6 bases, J shed 5 bases, and the junction held 10 bases outside the gene matches. Germline assignment: CDR1 WNHNN and CDR2 SYGVQD (reference sequence). The CDR3 bases are TGCGCCAGCAGCCCCGGGACTAGTCAAATAGATACGCAGTATTTT. Translating gives CASSPGTSQIDTQYF.

This chain uses TRBV28 with TRBJ2-5; TRBD1 agrees at 9 bases. The ends lost 3 bases at V and 6 bases at J; junction bases unmatched: 2. The CDR3 spans 13 residues. Germline V gives CDR1 MDHEN, CDR2 SYDVKM. The CDR3 protein is CASSLGTGKTQYF. In DNA form, the CDR3 reads TGTGCCAGCAGTTTGGGGACAGGGAAGACCCAGTACTTC.